This is a list of T cell receptor beta chains from one sample in a study of beta chain features in type 1 diabetes. Generated by immunoSEQ multiplex PCR, the TCRdb table keeps only in-frame clones and is missing some. The sample shows under 500,000 clones, 25% to 35% of them seen only once. Sequencing input: naive CD4+ T cells from blood. Receptors were obtained from a man aged 18 to 29 in good health. Both conserved end residues are part of each CDR3. A D gene is named only where the DNA matches it firmly. Not all rows give a size; the values are once, few, many and, for expanded clones, a class.

clone_size	v_call	j_call	d_call	cdr3_aa	cdr3_nt
-	TRBV30	TRBJ2-6	-	CAWSNRGGANVLTF	TGTGCCTGGAGTAACCGGGGTGGGGCCAACGTCCTGACTTTC
few	TRBV6-1	TRBJ2-7	-	CASWGPNEQYF	TGTGCCAGCTGGGGCCCCAACGAGCAGTACTTC
-	TRBV9	TRBJ2-3	-	CASSYGPLDTQYF	TGTGCCAGCAGCTACGGGCCCTTGGATACGCAGTATTTT
few	TRBV30	TRBJ2-2	TRBD1	CAWSANRGTGELFF	TGTGCCTGGAGTGCAAACAGGGGCACCGGGGAGCTGTTTTTT
-	TRBV5-1	TRBJ2-1	-	CASSSSGTYNEQFF	TGCGCCAGCAGCTCCTCTGGAACCTACAATGAGCAGTTCTTC
-	TRBV5-6	TRBJ1-5	TRBD1	CASSVGTVGQPQHF	TGTGCCAGCAGCGTGGGGACAGTCGGTCAGCCCCAGCATTTT
once	TRBV10-3	TRBJ1-1	-	CAISDSGGGTEAFF	TGTGCCATCAGTGATTCGGGGGGAGGGACTGAAGCTTTCTTT
-	TRBV7-8	TRBJ2-2	-	CASSLPAGELFF	TGTGCCAGCAGCTTACCAGCTGGGGAGCTGTTTTTT
-	TRBV29-1	TRBJ2-4	-	CSAIHGADIQYF	TGCAGCGCCATCCACGGGGCGGACATTCAGTACTTC
few	TRBV30	TRBJ1-2	TRBD1	CAWQQGFTYGYTF	TGTGCCTGGCAACAGGGGTTTACCTATGGCTACACCTTC
-	TRBV25-1	TRBJ2-2	-	CASSRQGGGELFF	TGTGCCAGCAGTAGACAGGGAGGCGGGGAGCTGTTTTTT
few	TRBV27	TRBJ2-7	TRBD1	CASSLGTGSYEQYF	TGTGCCAGCAGTTTGGGGACAGGTAGCTACGAGCAGTACTTC
-	TRBV7-8	TRBJ2-3	-	CASSLRDTQYF	TGTGCCAGCAGCCTCAGGGATACGCAGTATTTT
-	TRBV7-2	TRBJ1-1	-	CASSFQGTEAFF	TGTGCCAGCAGCTTCCAGGGCACTGAAGCTTTCTTT
few	TRBV30	TRBJ2-7	TRBD2	CAWKSEGLAASYEQYF	TGTGCCTGGAAATCAGAGGGACTAGCGGCTTCCTACGAGCAGTACTTC
-	TRBV9	TRBJ2-3	TRBD1	CASSGTGVDTQYF	TGTGCCAGCAGCGGGACAGGGGTAGATACGCAGTATTTT
-	TRBV28	TRBJ2-7	-	CASSFQTAPYEQYF	TGTGCCAGCAGTTTTCAGACCGCCCCCTACGAGCAGTACTTC
few	TRBV7-2	TRBJ2-3	-	CASSFRQSLDTQYF	TGTGCCAGCAGCTTTCGCCAGTCTTTAGATACGCAGTATTTT
-	TRBV5-1	TRBJ2-1	-	CASSLDPGSYNEQFF	TGCGCCAGCAGCTTGGACCCAGGGTCATACAATGAGCAGTTCTTC
-	TRBV13	TRBJ2-3	-	CASREGQLTDTQYF	TGTGCCAGCAGGGAGGGACAGCTCACAGATACGCAGTATTTT
few	TRBV9	TRBJ2-2	TRBD1	CASSLRQGETGELFF	TGTGCCAGCAGCTTGCGACAGGGCGAGACCGGGGAGCTGTTTTTT
few	TRBV5-4	TRBJ2-3	-	CASSSRARADTQYF	TGTGCCAGCAGCTCCCGGGCCCGGGCAGATACGCAGTATTTT
-	TRBV6-5	TRBJ2-5	-	CASSSRDLSVETQYF	TGTGCCAGCAGTTCCCGGGACCTTAGCGTGGAGACCCAGTACTTC
-	TRBV7-9	TRBJ1-5	-	CASSLGGYGNQPQHF	TGTGCCAGCAGCTTAGGAGGGTATGGGAATCAGCCCCAGCATTTT
-	TRBV6-5	TRBJ2-7	TRBD1	CASSDRAVSYEQYF	TGTGCCAGCAGCGACAGGGCGGTAAGCTACGAGCAGTACTTC
few	TRBV30	TRBJ1-2	-	CACMTGANTNYGYTF	TGTGCCTGCATGACGGGGGCCAATACTAACTATGGCTACACCTTC
many	TRBV29-1	TRBJ2-7	-	CSVGYGGRAYEQYF	TGCAGCGTTGGATATGGGGGAAGGGCCTACGAGCAGTACTTC
-	TRBV29-1	TRBJ2-3	-	CSVAGLTSTDTQYF	TGCAGCGTAGCAGGGCTGACAAGCACAGATACGCAGTATTTT
-	TRBV5-4	TRBJ2-3	-	CASSLITGEPDTQYF	TGTGCCAGCAGCTTGATAACGGGAGAACCAGATACGCAGTATTTT
few	TRBV25-1	TRBJ2-7	TRBD1	CASSGGQGAGYEQYF	TGTGCCAGCAGTGGTGGACAGGGGGCGGGGTACGAGCAGTACTTC
few	TRBV25-1	TRBJ2-3	TRBD2	CASSHSGRASDTQYF	TGTGCCAGCAGTCACAGCGGGAGGGCCTCAGATACGCAGTATTTT
few	TRBV30	TRBJ1-1	-	CAWTGVKTEAFF	TGTGCCTGGACAGGGGTAAAGACTGAAGCTTTCTTT
few	TRBV18	TRBJ1-2	-	CASSSDGNYGYTF	TGTGCCAGCTCCTCGGACGGAAACTATGGCTACACCTTC